Listed below are T cell receptor beta chains from one sample, sequenced in a study of yellow fever vaccine responses in identical twins. TCRdb called the RT-PCR reads again in MiXCR, with one record for every CDR3 protein. The profile shows around 20,000 distinct CDR3 sequences, around 65% of them singletons. Source: T cells from blood (PBMCs), unsorted or a sorted subset (not recorded which), taken before or after yellow fever vaccination (not recorded which). These receptors originate from a woman under 30 who received the yellow fever vaccine. Both conserved end residues are trimmed from each CDR3. Clone size, where shown, is once, few, many, or a class for clones that have expanded.

TRBJ2-1 | NA | TRBV11-1 | ASSLTSVNYNEQF
TRBJ2-3 | NA | TRBV2 | ASSDPYSGTGYTDTQY
TRBJ1-1 | NA | TRBV6-5 | ASSYVAANTEAF
TRBJ2-5 | NA | TRBV2 | ASRNRAAAQETQY
TRBJ1-1 | NA | TRBV15 | ATSSQYRGNTEAF
TRBJ2-7 | NA | TRBV18 | ASSPESGRPHSYEQY
TRBJ1-2 | few | TRBV25-1 | ASSEWAGGSIYGYT
TRBJ2-3 | NA | TRBV29-1 | SAAATASVGDTQY
TRBJ2-5 | NA | TRBV7-6 | ASSLEPGGPQTQY
TRBJ2-7 | NA | TRBV27 | ASSLRGLAGVPPYEQY
TRBJ1-2 | few | TRBV18 | ASSPDGGYGYT
TRBJ2-7 | few | TRBV11-2 | ASSFFKGTEQY
TRBJ2-3 | NA | TRBV5-1 | ASSPRTDRPAQY
TRBJ2-1 | NA | TRBV20-1 | SASYNEQF
TRBJ2-3 | few | TRBV5-1 | ASSLGPGQGALRTDTQY
TRBJ2-7 | NA | TRBV20-1 | SARIRYEQY
TRBJ2-5 | NA | TRBV5-1 | ASSPGTNQETQY
TRBJ2-1 | NA | TRBV5-4 | ASSQDPSGEQF
TRBJ1-3 | NA | TRBV10-3 | AINSDRAVTGNTIY
TRBJ2-2 | NA | TRBV2 | ASIIQGNTGELF
TRBJ1-1 | NA | TRBV20-1 | RGAGGDYTEAF
TRBJ2-5 | few | TRBV12-3/TRBV12-4 | ASSFWPYQETQY
TRBJ2-7 | NA | TRBV18 | ASSPAQTAAKFYEQY
TRBJ2-2 | NA | TRBV6-1 | ASSKATGAAGELF
TRBJ1-1 | NA | TRBV7-9 | ASSFPTGSTEAF
TRBJ2-5 | NA | TRBV5-6 | ASSRRGETQY
TRBJ2-1 | NA | TRBV2 | ASKGTSVNEQF
TRBJ2-3 | NA | TRBV7-9 | ASSLGETDTDTQY
TRBJ2-1 | NA | TRBV15 | ATSPLPRRAEQF
TRBJ2-1 | NA | TRBV12-3/TRBV12-4 | ASRGTYYNEQF
TRBJ1-5 | few | TRBV2 | ASSGGSNQPQH
TRBJ2-1 | NA | TRBV11-2 | ASSLEVGEQF
TRBJ1-1 | few | TRBV11-2 | ASRLGTYTEAF
TRBJ2-3 | NA | TRBV7-2 | ASSPSTSSSDTQY
TRBJ2-1 | once | TRBV18 | ASSPPSQNEQF
TRBJ2-1 | NA | TRBV29-1 | SVEQAGLSYNEQF
TRBJ2-2 | NA | TRBV24-1 | ATSDSFGTGNTGELF
TRBJ2-1 | NA | TRBV5-5 | ASSLGPRDEQF
TRBJ2-7 | NA | TRBV12-5 | ASGLVHRAYEQY
TRBJ1-6 | NA | TRBV20-1 | RHRAEHNSPLH
TRBJ2-7 | few | TRBV20-1 | SALTSGRVYEQY
TRBJ2-1 | NA | TRBV11-1 | ASSLIGQVNNEQF
TRBJ1-1 | NA | TRBV2 | ASSVGRDTEAF
TRBJ2-1 | NA | TRBV11-3 | ASSFRTGGLYNEQF
TRBJ2-3 | once | TRBV11-2 | ASSLVRTDTQY
TRBJ2-7 | few | TRBV7-6 | ASSRGLAGMGEQY
TRBJ1-3 | NA | TRBV9 | ASSVADSGNTIY
TRBJ2-7 | NA | TRBV11-3 | ASSRGWEQY
TRBJ1-4 | NA | TRBV11-3 | ASSFMDSRNEKLF
TRBJ2-5 | few | TRBV18 | ASSPPSVQETQY
TRBJ2-1 | NA | TRBV3-1 | ASSQGAVVSYNEQF
TRBJ2-2 | few | TRBV12-3/TRBV12-4 | ASRDLVGELF
TRBJ1-6 | NA | TRBV7-1 | ASSLRAEKTNSPLH
TRBJ2-7 | NA | TRBV7-6 | ASSVDRGPSYEQY
TRBJ2-1 | NA | TRBV12-3/TRBV12-4 | ASSLGVTSYNEQF